These 27 T cell receptor beta chains were sequenced from one sample in a study of shared clonotypes between healthy human individuals. Some clones are missing from TCRdb's copy, which holds only in-frame ones; the method was immunoSEQ multiplex PCR. The sample includes 2 million to 3 million clones, 93% of them seen just once. Material: naive CD4+ T cells from PBMCs. The sample's subset: CD45RA+ positively selected. All receptors come from a young man in good health. Some clones in this sample may be carry-over from other donors' samples.

The chain carries TRBV9 and TRBJ1-1, with 9 positions matching TRBD1. CDR1 and CDR2 from the germline V gene are SGDLS and YYNGEE. The CDR3 sequence is 14 residues long. The junction had 11 bases not matched to a gene; V was cut back by 8 bases and J by 6 bases. The CDR3 here is CASRGGTGFSEAFF. The CDR3 nucleotides read TGTGCCAGTAGAGGGGGGACAGGGTTCTCTGAAGCTTTCTTT. Based on the CDR3 plus reference TRBV9 and TRBJ1-1, the full variable domain is DSGVTQTPKHLITATGQRVTLRCSPRSGDLSVYWYQQSLDQGLQFLIQYYNGEERAKGNILERFSAQQFPDLHSELNLSSLELGDSALYFCASRGGTGFSEAFFGQGTRLTVV.

CDR3 nucleotide sequence: TGTGCCTGGAGTGGCAGGGGGCGGGCCGGGGAGCTGTTTTTT. Amino acid sequence: CAWSGRGRAGELFF. The chain carries TRBV30 and TRBJ2-2; 8 nucleotides line up with TRBD1. Germline lookup yields CDR1 GTSNPN and CDR2 SVGIG (reference sequence). The CDR3 is 14 amino acids. The V and J ends lost 1 base and 6 bases, in that order; junction bases with no gene match: 4.

This clone was detected only once. The genes are TRBV2 and TRBJ1-5; D unresolved. This CDR3 contains 14 residues. Germline values: CDR1 SNHLY, CDR2 FYNNEI. Between the trimmed V and J ends, which lost 6 bases and 4 bases, there was a span of 13 bases. The CDR3 spells CASSSIVGNQPQHF. CDR3 coding DNA: TGTGCCAGCAGCTCGATCGTGGGGAATCAGCCCCAGCATTTT.

This clone was seen once. The rearrangement links TRBV29-1 to TRBJ2-5; no clear D gene. Germline assignment: CDR1 SQVTM and CDR2 ANQGSEA. The CDR3 has 12 residues. CDR3 nucleotides: TGCAGTGGGATGGGTGGCCAAGAGACCCAGTACTTC. Its translation is CSGMGGQETQYF.

This clone was seen only a few times. The chain has TRBV6-5 and TRBJ1-5; a weak D match, TRBD1 (5 bases). Deletions cut 6 bases from V and 1 base from J, with 13 bases between. Germline V gene data show CDR1 as MNHEY and CDR2 as SVGAGI. The CDR3 consists of 15 residues. For the CDR3, the DNA is TGTGCCAGCAGCCCTGGGGGTAGGAGCAATCAGCCCCAGCATTTT. Its protein is CASSPGGRSNQPQHF.

The V call is TRBV11-1, the J call TRBJ2-1; D assignment may be TRBD1 or TRBD2 (6 bases each). Germline CDR1 is SGHAT and CDR2 is FQDESV (reference sequence). The CDR3 runs 13 residues. The V end was cut by 3 bases, the J end by 9 bases, with 12 bases between. The CDR3 DNA reads TGTGCCAGCAGCTTCGTGGGGGGCGGTGAGCAGTTCTTC. This gives the protein CASSFVGGGEQFF.

The V gene is TRBV5-1, the J gene TRBJ1-1, with a weak D call TRBD1 (6 bases). The CDR3 extends over 15 amino acids. Trimming took 4 bases from V and 6 from J, leaving 19 bases between them. Germline V gene sequence: CDR1 SGHRS, CDR2 YFSETQ. The CDR3 DNA reads TGCGCCAGCAGCCCCTTGGGGGGCACATACTCTGAAGCTTTCTTT. Residues: CASSPLGGTYSEAFF.

CDR3 in amino acids: CASSLPRLAGGQETQYF. In nucleotides, the CDR3 is TGTGCCAGCAGCTTACCCCGACTAGCGGGGGGACAAGAGACCCAGTACTTC. V gene TRBV11-2 combines with J gene TRBJ2-5; 13 nucleotides match TRBD2. The CDR3 runs to 17 residues. V lost 2 bases, J lost 2 bases, and 5 bases stayed unmatched. Germline V gene lookup returns CDR1 SGHAT and CDR2 FQNNGV. Drawing the rest from reference TRBV11-2 and TRBJ2-5, the complete variable domain is EAGVAQSPRYKIIEKRQSVAFWCNPISGHATLYWYQQILGQGPKLLIQFQNNGVVDDSQLPKDRFSAERLKGVDSTLKIQPAKLEDSAVYLCASSLPRLAGGQETQYFGPGTRLLVL.

V usage is TRBV10-3 and J usage is TRBJ2-5, with TRBD1 as a possible D gene (6 bases). The germline V and J ends were trimmed by 6 bases and 2 bases, with 13 bases remaining between them. This CDR3 contains 14 residues. Per germline, CDR1 ENHRY and CDR2 SYGVKD. CDR3 residues: CAISPTGIQETQYF. CDR3 bases: TGTGCCATCAGCCCTACAGGGATACAAGAGACCCAGTACTTC.

About this clone itself: Additional DNA sequences in this sample encode the identical CDR3. The rearrangement links TRBV5-1 to TRBJ1-1; tentatively, D is TRBD1 (5 bases). The CDR3 length is 15 residues. V was trimmed by 4 bases and J by 4 bases, leaving 17 bases between them. The germline gives CDR1 SGHRS, CDR2 YFSETQ. The DNA for the CDR3 is TGCGCCAGCAGCCCCGACCGGGCGGGGGGCACTGAAGCTTTCTTT. Translating gives CASSPDRAGGTEAFF.

The chain carries TRBV5-6 and TRBJ2-5, with 10 bases aligning to TRBD1. The J call may be mistaken, given a closer DNA end match to TRBJ2-7. The germline gives CDR1 SGHDT, CDR2 YYEEEE. The CDR3 spans 15 residues. CDR3 nucleotide sequence: TGTGCCAGCAGCCTATGGGACAGGGGTTTCCACGAGCAGTACTTC. As protein: CASSLWDRGFHEQYF.

J is TRBJ1-1 and V is TRBV6-1, with 9 nucleotides matching TRBD1. Germline V gene sequence: CDR1 MNHNS, CDR2 SASEGT. The V and J ends lost 4 bases and 4 bases, in that order; junction bases with no gene match: 4. CDR3 length equals 14 residues. In DNA, the CDR3 is TGTGCCAGCAGTGCCACAGGGGGCGGCACTGAAGCTTTCTTT. Its protein product is CASSATGGGTEAFF.

The chain joins TRBV27 to TRBJ2-1; D not certain. V was cut by 2 bases and J by 6 bases, with 5 bases left in between. The CDR3 consists of 12 residues. Germline V CDR1 and CDR2: MNHEY, SMNVEV (reference sequence). CDR3 amino acids: CASSLMGNEQFF. CDR3 bases: TGTGCCAGCAGTTTAATGGGCAATGAGCAGTTCTTC.

This chain joins TRBV7-3 and TRBJ2-3; TRBD2 agrees at 16 bases. From germline, CDR1 is SGHTA and CDR2 FQGTGA. The ends lost 4 bases at V and 0 bases at J; junction bases unmatched: 4. The CDR3 runs 18 residues. The CDR3 reads CASSSGLAGGISTDTQYF. The CDR3 DNA sequence: TGTGCCAGCAGCTCGGGACTAGCGGGAGGGATAAGCACAGATACGCAGTATTTT.

J is TRBJ1-1 and V is TRBV6-5, with a weak D call TRBD1 (5 bases). Germline V lookup: CDR1 MNHEY, CDR2 SVGAGI. The CDR3 consists of 15 residues. V lost 0 bases, J lost 4 bases, and 12 bases lay in between. For the CDR3, the DNA is TGTGCCAGCAGTTACTCAGAGGCAAGGGGCACTGAAGCTTTCTTT. It codes for CASSYSEARGTEAFF.

This chain uses TRBV10-3 with TRBJ1-1; D possibly corresponds to TRBD1 (5 bases). V lost 4 bases and J 2 bases, leaving 11 bases between the germline ends. This CDR3 region has 14 residues. Germline assignment: CDR1 ENHRY and CDR2 SYGVKD. CDR3 bases: TGTGCCATCAGTGGGGGACGGGAAAACACTGAAGCTTTCTTT. This gives the protein CAISGGRENTEAFF.

The V call is TRBV18, the J call TRBJ2-3, with 7 bases aligning to TRBD2. The CDR3 totals 15 residues. The germline V gene has CDR1 KGHSH and CDR2 LQKENI. The V segment lost 6 bases and the J segment 5 bases; nucleotides outside the gene matches: 11. The CDR3 loop is CASSSGSGGGDTQYF. CDR3 DNA sequence: TGTGCCAGCTCCTCAGGTTCGGGAGGAGGAGATACGCAGTATTTT.

CDR3 protein: CASSPGAPDTQYF. In DNA, the CDR3 is TGTGCCAGCAGCCCCGGGGCCCCAGATACGCAGTATTTT. The rearrangement uses TRBV7-9 and TRBJ2-3; D tentatively reads TRBD1 or TRBD2 (5 bases each). This CDR3 spans 13 amino acids. CDR1 and CDR2 from the germline V gene are SEHNR and FQNEAQ (reference sequence). Between the trimmed V and J ends, which lost 5 bases and 4 bases, there was a span of 10 bases.

This rearrangement joins TRBV5-1 to TRBJ1-1; D gene uncertain. The CDR3 spans 16 residues. The germline V gene encodes CDR1 SGHRS and CDR2 YFSETQ. Between the trimmed V and J ends, which lost 2 bases and 0 bases, there was a span of 14 bases. Written as DNA, the CDR3 is TGCGCCAGCAGCTTCCGCTCCGGGGTTATGAACACTGAAGCTTTCTTT. It specifies CASSFRSGVMNTEAFF.

This clone appeared a single time. This CDR3 reads CASSSQAHGYTF. The CDR3 nucleotides are TGTGCCAGCAGTTCACAGGCCCATGGCTACACCTTC. The rearrangement joins TRBV28 to TRBJ1-2; D is perhaps TRBD1 (5 bases). The CDR3 runs to 12 residues. CDR1 and CDR2 from the germline V gene are MDHEN and SYDVKM. Trimming took off 4 bases at V and 6 bases at J, with 9 bases between the two ends.

The chain has TRBV10-2 and TRBJ2-3, with D perhaps TRBD1 or TRBD2 (6 bases each). Trimming took off 4 bases at V and 4 bases at J, with 18 bases between the two ends. CDR3 length: 16 amino acids. The germline V gene encodes CDR1 WSHSY and CDR2 SAAADI. CDR3 in DNA: TGCGCCAGCAGTGGATCCGGGACTGGGGGGCCAGATACGCAGTATTTT. Protein product: CASSGSGTGGPDTQYF.

The chain is built from TRBV2 and TRBJ2-5; TRBD1 matches at 11 bases. This CDR3 contains 15 residues. V dropped 9 bases and J dropped 7; count of bases not matched to a gene: 13. CDR1 is SNHLY and CDR2 is FYNNEI in the germline V gene. The CDR3 DNA reads TGTGCCAGTACACCTAAAACCGGGACAGGGGGGACCCAGTACTTC. Its protein product is CASTPKTGTGGTQYF.

This clone was seen only once. The chain has TRBV11-3 and TRBJ2-2; D perhaps matches TRBD1 (6 bases). CDR1 and CDR2 from the germline V gene are SGHNT and YENEEA. V was cut by 0 bases and J by 2 bases, with 13 bases left in between. The CDR3 consists of 17 residues. The CDR3 region is CASSLDLRTANTGELFF. The CDR3 nucleotides are TGTGCCAGCAGCTTAGATCTCCGGACAGCAAACACCGGGGAGCTGTTTTTT.

The chain employs TRBV28 and TRBJ1-1, with no clear D. The CDR3 contains 14 residues. CDR1 and CDR2 from the germline V gene are MDHEN and SYDVKM. V was cut by 3 bases and J by 1 base, with 9 bases left in between. CDR3 bases: TGTGCCAGCAGTTTCCCGTCCGGGAACACTGAAGCTTTCTTT. Encoded protein: CASSFPSGNTEAFF.

The genes are TRBV28 and TRBJ2-7; D is possibly TRBD1 (6 bases). Trimming removed 1 base from V and 2 bases from J, with 12 bases in between. The CDR3 sequence is 15 residues long. Germline V gene lookup returns CDR1 MDHEN and CDR2 SYDVKM. The CDR3 DNA is TGTGCCAGCAGTTTATCCAGCAGGGGAACCTACGAGCAGTACTTC. Translating it yields CASSLSSRGTYEQYF.

This chain joins TRBV7-9 and TRBJ2-2; D remains ambiguous. The V end was cut by 3 bases, the J end by 0 bases, with 5 bases between. CDR3 length equals 14 residues. Germline CDR1 is SEHNR and CDR2 is FQNEAQ (reference sequence). CDR3 nucleotides: TGTGCCAGCAGCTTGTTAGCGAACACCGGGGAGCTGTTTTTT. Amino acids: CASSLLANTGELFF.

The chain is built from TRBV5-6 and TRBJ2-5; D perhaps matches TRBD2 (5 bases). This CDR3 has 13 residues. The V end was cut by 5 bases, the J end by 6 bases, with 14 bases between. Germline V CDR1 and CDR2: SGHDT, YYEEEE. DNA of the CDR3: TGTGCCAGCAGTAGAGGGTCGGGAAAGACCCAGTACTTC. Amino acid sequence: CASSRGSGKTQYF.